This T cell receptor (beta chain) derives from a study of T-cell reconstitution after alpha-beta-depleted transplantation in children. Whole-study results and caveats: After transplant, high TCRbeta diversity at day 60 in some patients arose from surviving recipient T cells and thymic progenitors. Roughly two months post-transplant, alpha-beta T cells reportedly originated from several hundred graft clones that had expanded. At one year after transplant, newly produced T cells mostly accounted for T-cell counts and diversity.

Germline V CDR1 and CDR2: SGHDN, FVKESK. This CDR3 has 16 residues. Trimming removed 4 bases from V and 6 bases from J, with 18 bases in between. TCRbeta library preparation incorporated unique molecular identifiers. TCRdb processed the PCR reads anew with MiXCR; each CDR3 protein has one entry. Here the sample spans 500,000 to 600,000 distinct CDR3 sequences, approximately 30% being singletons. As concerns this clonotype: No antigen is known for it.

The TCR originated in a boy less than two years old with Wiskott-Aldrich syndrome, due to receive a stem cell transplant. The chain is built from TRBV14 and TRBJ1-4; tentatively, D is TRBD1 (5 bases). The sample was PBMCs, taken before TCRalphabeta/CD19-depleted stem cell transplant. CDR3 sequence reads: CASSPRTPGTDEKLFF. CDR3 nucleotide sequence: TGTGCCAGCAGCCCTCGAACCCCCGGGACGGATGAAAAACTGTTTTTT.